A single sample gave rise to the 19 T cell receptor beta chains below, sequenced in a study of control samples from healthy donors and cancer patients. Here immunoSEQ multiplex PCR was the method, and the copy in TCRdb shows in-frame clones only, minus some. Of some 150,000 clones listed, about 94% are singletons. The sample comprised PBMCs. The receptors here all came from a man aged 55 to 70 with colorectal cancer.

This chain uses TRBV19 with TRBJ2-2; the D gene could be TRBD1 or TRBD2 (5 bases each). The CDR3 loop spans 15 amino acids. Per germline, CDR1 LNHDA and CDR2 SQIVND (reference sequence). V was cut by 1 base and J by 2 bases, with 8 bases left in between. CDR3 DNA sequence: TGTGCCAGTAGTATAGGAGGGGTTAACACCGGGGAGCTGTTTTTT. It specifies CASSIGGVNTGELFF.

The chain joins TRBV6-5 to TRBJ1-6, with a possible D match to TRBD1 (6 bases). Per the germline V gene, CDR1 is MNHEY and CDR2 is SVGAGI. Trimming removed 4 bases from V and 4 bases from J, with 14 bases in between. The CDR3 is 16 residues long. CDR3: CASSFSPDRYNSPLHF. CDR3 DNA sequence: TGTGCCAGCAGTTTTTCCCCGGACAGATATAATTCACCCCTCCACTTT.

The chain couples TRBV6-5 to TRBJ2-3, with 7 bases identical to TRBD1. V shed 5 bases and J 6 bases; nucleotides not matched to a gene: 8. The CDR3 covers 14 residues. Germline V gives CDR1 MNHEY, CDR2 SVGAGI. The CDR3 sequence: CASSLDRVGDTQYF. The CDR3 DNA reads TGTGCCAGCAGTCTCGACAGGGTAGGGGATACGCAGTATTTT.

The chain joins TRBV6-6 to TRBJ2-7; 8 bases match TRBD1. Losses at the gene ends were 2 bases for V and 5 bases for J; bases not matched to a gene: 5. CDR1 MNHNY and CDR2 SVGAGI come from the germline V gene (reference sequence). The CDR3 covers 14 residues. The DNA for the CDR3 is TGTGCCAGCAGTTACGACAGGGGTAACGACGAGCAGTACTTC. Residues: CASSYDRGNDEQYF.

This clone was recorded once. The chain combines TRBV6-5 with TRBJ1-6; D not resolved. CDR1 is MNHEY, CDR2 SVGAGI, per germline. V lost 8 bases and J 9 bases, leaving 17 bases between the germline ends. This CDR3 is 14 amino acids long. CDR3 region: CASRPPGDVSPLHF. CDR3 in DNA: TGTGCCAGCCGGCCGCCGGGTGACGTTTCACCCCTCCACTTT.

This chain joins TRBV3-1 (or the pseudogene TRBV3-2) and TRBJ2-5; D not certain. The CDR3 has 15 amino acids. V was cut by 3 bases and J by 1 base, with 12 bases left in between. CDR1 and CDR2 (germline): LGHDT, YNNKEL (reference sequence). CDR3 protein: CASSHRADFQETQYF. Written as DNA, the CDR3 is TGTGCCAGCAGCCATAGAGCAGACTTCCAAGAGACCCAGTACTTC.

The CDR3 is CASSAPAGRITNYGYTF. The CDR3 DNA sequence: TGTGCCAGCAGCGCCCCAGCCGGACGTATAACTAACTATGGCTACACCTTC. This chain links TRBV5-6 with TRBJ1-2; D unclear. Germline CDR1 reads SGHDT; CDR2 reads YYEEEE. This CDR3 comprises 17 residues. Trimming stripped 4 bases from V and 0 bases from J, with 19 bases between.

The chain is built from TRBV7-8 and TRBJ1-1; TRBD1 aligns across 7 bases. The ends lost 5 bases at V and 2 bases at J; junction bases unmatched: 11. Germline V gives CDR1 SGHVS, CDR2 FQNEAQ. The CDR3 has 16 residues. The CDR3 is CASSQAPGGINTEAFF. DNA of the CDR3: TGTGCCAGCAGCCAGGCCCCAGGGGGTATAAACACTGAAGCTTTCTTT.

In DNA, the CDR3 is TGTGCCAGCAGCCAAACAGCTTTTAATGAAAAACTGTTTTTT. Translated: CASSQTAFNEKLFF. The chain is built from TRBV7-2 and TRBJ1-4, with D unclear. Trimming took off 5 bases at V and 4 bases at J, with 11 bases between the two ends. Germline V lookup: CDR1 SGHTA, CDR2 FQGNSA. The CDR3 consists of 14 residues.

The chain is built from TRBV5-1 and TRBJ1-3, with D unresolved. Trimming removed 3 bases at V and 0 bases at J, with 4 bases between. Germline V gene sequence: CDR1 SGHRS, CDR2 YFSETQ. CDR3 length: 13 amino acids. The DNA of the CDR3 is TGCGCCAGCAGCTCCGACTCTGGAAACACCATATATTTT. Translation: CASSSDSGNTIYF.

This chain links TRBV18 with TRBJ1-1; tentatively, D is TRBD1 (5 bases). There are 13 residues in the CDR3. Trimming removed 0 bases from V and 5 bases from J, with 7 bases in between. Per the germline V gene, CDR1 is KGHSH and CDR2 is LQKENI. CDR3: CASSPPGDTEAFF. DNA for the CDR3: TGTGCCAGCTCACCACCGGGGGATACTGAAGCTTTCTTT.

This sequence joins TRBV19 and TRBJ1-5, with 10 bases aligning to TRBD1. V dropped 6 bases and J dropped 6; count of bases not matched to a gene: 5. This CDR3 has 14 residues. Germline V gene sequence: CDR1 LNHDA, CDR2 SQIVND (reference sequence). The CDR3 is CASSGQGERQPQHF. DNA of the CDR3: TGTGCCAGTAGCGGACAGGGGGAGCGTCAGCCCCAGCATTTT.

The CDR3, as DNA: TGTGCCAGTAGTATAGGACAGGACCTTTTGGAGCAGTACTTC. It translates to CASSIGQDLLEQYF. This sequence joins TRBV19 and TRBJ2-7, with D maybe TRBD1 (6 bases). The CDR3 consists of 14 residues. The V gene lost 1 base and the J gene lost 7 bases, with 14 bases spanning the gap. CDR1 is LNHDA, CDR2 SQIVND, per germline (reference sequence). Full variable domain (remainder filled in from reference TRBV19 and TRBJ2-7): DGGITQSPKYLFRKEGQNVTLSCEQNLNHDAMYWYRQDPGQGLRLIYYSQIVNDFQKGDIAEGYSVSREKKESFPLTVTSAQKNPTAFYLCASSIGQDLLEQYFGPGTRLTVT.

This rearrangement joins TRBV2 to TRBJ1-2, with D possibly TRBD1 on 5 matching bases. Germline loops: CDR1 SNHLY, CDR2 FYNNEI. The V end was cut by 6 bases, the J end by 2 bases, with 13 bases between. This CDR3 contains 14 residues. The CDR3 spells CASRRGDGNYGYTF. The CDR3 DNA reads as TGTGCCAGCAGAAGGGGTGACGGCAACTATGGCTACACCTTC.

V is TRBV6-6 and J is TRBJ1-3; TRBD1 agrees at 7 bases. Germline assignment: CDR1 MNHNY and CDR2 SVGAGI (reference sequence). Trimming removed 5 bases from V and 0 bases from J; junction bases left unmatched: 4. The length of the CDR3 is 15 residues. CDR3 in DNA: TGTGCCAGCAGTGACAGGGTCTTCTCTGGAAACACCATATATTTT. This codes for CASSDRVFSGNTIYF.

The V gene is TRBV6-5, the J gene TRBJ2-2, with D tentatively TRBD1 or TRBD2 (5 bases each). CDR3 length: 15 amino acids. In germline, CDR1 is MNHEY, CDR2 SVGAGI. The germline V and J ends were trimmed by 7 bases and 6 bases, with 18 bases remaining between them. This CDR3 reads CASNTGPAPSGELFF. The CDR3 coding sequence is TGTGCCAGCAATACGGGACCCGCCCCGTCCGGGGAGCTGTTTTTT.

About this clone itself: Other DNA sequences within the sample encode an identical CDR3. The CDR3 protein is CASTKTGPRRETQYF. The DNA for the CDR3 is TGCGCCAGCACCAAGACAGGCCCCCGCCGAGAGACCCAGTACTTC. The J gene is TRBJ2-5, the V gene TRBV5-1; D might be TRBD1 (6 bases). V lost 6 bases to trimming and J lost 4 bases, with 19 bases between them. CDR3 length: 15 residues. Germline CDR1 is SGHRS and CDR2 is YFSETQ.

This chain uses TRBV24-1 with TRBJ2-1; TRBD2 matches 16 bases. V dropped 0 bases and J dropped 2; count of bases not matched to a gene: 6. The CDR3 is 20 residues long. From germline, CDR1 is KGHDR and CDR2 SFDVKD. DNA for the CDR3: TGTGCCACCAGTGATTTGCCCACCGGGACTAGCGGGGGGGCCTACAATGAGCAGTTCTTC. Translated, it gives CATSDLPTGTSGGAYNEQFF.

The V and J genes are TRBV9 and TRBJ1-5; TRBD1 matches 8 bases. This CDR3 spans 15 amino acids. V lost 4 bases, J lost 5 bases, and 8 bases stayed unmatched. The germline gives CDR1 SGDLS, CDR2 YYNGEE. CDR3 DNA sequence: TGTGCCAGCAGCCCCCCAGGACAGGGTGATCAGCCCCAGCATTTT. Residues: CASSPPGQGDQPQHF.